The 11 T cell receptor beta chains below all came from one sample that was sequenced in a study of vaccination effects on CD4 cells after COVID-19 (dated by TCRdb to 2021 to 2024). Library preparation used the immunoSEQ multiplex PCR assay. Here the immuneACCESS table is served through TCRdb, limited to in-frame sequences with V and J called. Missing clones are a known gap in these copies; in checked studies unresolved V genes cover under half, and the rest lacks a known reason. This sample gives fewer than 35,000 clones in total; roughly 80% of them show up just once. Under 6% of the sample goes to the ten largest clones. The ViraFEST assay stimulated PBMC with viral peptide pools and then used TCR sequencing to identify antigen-specific CD4+ T cell clonotypes by expansion. After less than 13 days of culture, CD4+ T cells were isolated with the EasySep CD4+ T cell isolation kit. Each participant got two doses of an mRNA SARS-CoV-2 vaccine, either BNT162b2 or mRNA-1273.

No antigen has been assigned to these receptors. This specimen consisted of CD4+ T cells from PBMCs cultured with SARS-CoV-2 spike peptides, obtained after COVID-19 vaccination. Per the publication, the cell subset or site label means: SARS-CoV-2 spike overlapping peptide pool stimulation. All receptors come from a human donor who received a COVID-19 vaccine. Some clones in this sample may be carry-over from other donors' samples.

The chain recombines TRBV5-5 with TRBJ2-7; possibly TRBD1 for D (6 bases). The CDR3 is 14 amino acids. Germline V gives CDR1 SGHKS, CDR2 YYEKEE (reference sequence). V lost 1 base and J 6 bases, leaving 14 bases between the germline ends. The CDR3 bases are TGTGCCAGCAGCTTGACAGGGCCTAGTCTCGAGCAGTACGTC. Amino acids: CASSLTGPSLEQYV.

The rearrangement joins TRBV6-5 to TRBJ2-1; D is perhaps TRBD1 (6 bases). Trimming removed 7 bases at V and 0 bases at J, with 13 bases between. The CDR3 runs 15 residues. Germline assignment: CDR1 MNHEY and CDR2 SVGAGI. CDR3 in DNA: TGTGCCAGCATCATACAGGGTGGCTCCTACAATGAGCAGTTCTTC. Its protein product is CASIIQGGSYNEQFF.

Concerning this clone itself: A read error may account for a junction end that differs from germline. The chain carries TRBV5-1 and TRBJ1-2; 8 positions agree with TRBD1. Germline values: CDR1 SGHRS, CDR2 YFSETQ. This CDR3 is 13 amino acids long. The DNA for the CDR3 is TGCGCCAGCAGCCTTGATGGACAGGGCGACATGCATTTC. It yields the protein CASSLDGQGDMHF.

The chain combines TRBV4-1 with TRBJ1-4; the D is unclear. This CDR3 region has 11 residues. Germline V gene lookup returns CDR1 MGHRA and CDR2 YSYEKL. Trimming pared 1 base from V and 10 bases from J, leaving 4 bases between. The CDR3 loop is CASSQGGKLFF. The CDR3 coding sequence is TGCGCCAGCAGCCAAGGGGGAAAACTGTTTTTT.

The chain has TRBV11-2 and TRBJ1-1; D is undetermined. Trimming cost V 5 bases and J 4 bases, with 11 bases left between them. Germline CDR1 and CDR2: SGHAT and FQNNGV. The CDR3 consists of 13 residues. The CDR3 nucleotides are TGTGCCAGCAGCGCGCGACCCGGCACTGAAGCTTTCTTT. Its translation is CASSARPGTEAFF.

This chain uses TRBV5-8 with TRBJ2-3, with 7 positions matching TRBD1. Looked up from germline, CDR1 is SGHTS and CDR2 is YDEGEE. V lost 7 bases, J lost 2 bases, and 19 bases stayed unmatched. The CDR3 totals 18 residues. The CDR3 DNA sequence: TGTGCCAGCCCCCTACACCCGGGACAGCGAACGATCACAGATACGCAGTATTTT. Translated: CASPLHPGQRTITDTQYF.

This chain uses TRBV7-9 with TRBJ1-1; D gene unclear. V shed 1 base and J shed 1 base, with 7 bases lying between them. The CDR3 has 14 residues. CDR1 and CDR2 from the germline V gene are SEHNR and FQNEAQ (reference sequence). The DNA of the CDR3 is TGTGCCAGCAGCTTAGAGGGATGGAACACTGAAGCTTTCTTT. Amino acid sequence: CASSLEGWNTEAFF.

The chain joins TRBV5-4 to TRBJ1-2; D is unresolved. This CDR3 contains 13 residues. V lost 7 bases and J lost 3, with 13 bases in between. Germline V gene sequence: CDR1 SGHNT, CDR2 YYREEE (reference sequence). The CDR3 loop reads CASGRVSDYGYTF. The CDR3 region has the DNA TGTGCCAGCGGGCGAGTCTCCGACTATGGCTACACCTTC.

This clone occurred once. This rearrangement joins TRBV4-3 to TRBJ2-2; possible D gene TRBD1, 6 bases. The length of the CDR3 is 14 residues. The V end lost 5 bases, the J end lost 6 bases, and 13 bases lay between the germline ends. Germline V gene data show CDR1 as LGHNA and CDR2 as YSLEER. CDR3 residues: CASSVLRGAGELFF. CDR3 nucleotides: TGCGCCAGCAGCGTACTCAGGGGCGCCGGGGAGCTGTTTTTT.

This clone was detected once. The V and J genes are TRBV14 and TRBJ1-1; maybe TRBD1 (5 bases). Trimming pared 4 bases from V and 4 bases from J, leaving 13 bases between. CDR3 length: 14 amino acids. The germline V gene has CDR1 SGHDN and CDR2 FVKESK. This chain's CDR3 is CASSRQGGSTEAFF. CDR3 bases: TGTGCCAGCAGCCGCCAGGGTGGGAGCACTGAAGCTTTCTTT.

This sequence joins TRBV5-1 and TRBJ2-2; D gene ambiguous. Germline V gives CDR1 SGHRS, CDR2 YFSETQ. The V end lost 0 bases, the J end lost 2 bases, and 11 bases lay between the germline ends. This CDR3 is built from 16 residues. The CDR3 region has the DNA TGCGCCAGCAGCTTGGCCCCAGGCTTTAACACCGGGGAGCTGTTTTTT. Translating it yields CASSLAPGFNTGELFF. Drawing the rest from reference TRBV5-1 and TRBJ2-2, the complete variable domain is KAGVTQTPRYLIKTRGQQVTLSCSPISGHRSVSWYQQTPGQGLQFLFEYFSETQRNKGNFPGRFSGRQFSNSRSEMNVSTLELGDSALYLCASSLAPGFNTGELFFGEGSRLTVL.